This T cell receptor (beta chain) came from a study of cytomegalovirus exposure and HLA in healthy donors. Study results and limitations: Fewer N-insertions (relative to the roughly 660-donor mean) were reportedly seen in an Asian-associated ancestry cluster in a later analysis. In a later analysis, compared with equally common non-associated chains, HLA-associated beta chains were more expanded.

As concerns this clone: The antigen is undetermined.

This PCR relied on a set of 60 Vbeta primers and 13 Jbeta primers. TCRdb keeps only in-frame clones here, not all; method: immunoSEQ multiplex PCR. The data hold 65,000 to 80,000 clones, with almost 80% observed a single time. Germline V gene data show CDR1 as SGHVS and CDR2 as FQNEAQ. V shed 5 bases, J shed 6 bases, and the junction held 9 bases outside the gene matches. The CDR3 extends over 14 amino acids. The sequenced material came from PBMCs. The clonotype originates from a woman aged 40 to 50 in good health and CMV-seropositive. V and J are TRBV7-8 and TRBJ2-7, with 8 nucleotides matching TRBD1. This CDR3 is CASSHKRTGTEQYF. The CDR3 DNA is TGTGCCAGCAGCCATAAGCGGACAGGGACCGAGCAGTACTTC.